Listed here are 6 T cell receptor beta chains from one sample, sequenced in a study of cytomegalovirus exposure and HLA in healthy donors. Amplification used 60 Vbeta primers and 13 Jbeta primers. The table came from immunoSEQ multiplex PCR; TCRdb's copy has only in-frame clones and leaves some out. The data contain 120,000 or so clones, roughly 80% of them singletons. Sequencing used PBMCs. These receptors all stem from a man aged 18-30 years in good health and CMV-seropositive.

For this clone: A junction boundary mismatches the germline segment, possibly from a read error. The chain carries TRBV5-1 and TRBJ2-5; the D gene is possibly TRBD1 (5 bases). Germline assignment: CDR1 SGHRS and CDR2 YFSETQ. The CDR3 runs to 15 residues. CDR3: CASSLEGHSFHIGHF. CDR3 DNA sequence: TGCGCCAGCAGCTTGGAGGGGCACAGCTTCCACATCGGGCACTTC.

On this clone: One junction end does not reproduce the germline sequence, and a read error may be involved. V usage is TRBV5-1 and J usage is TRBJ2-7, with D tentatively TRBD1 (6 bases). This CDR3 has 17 amino acids. Germline V CDR1 and CDR2: SGHRS, YFSETQ. This chain's CDR3 is CASSPYHYRVSSYEQCF. Written as DNA, the CDR3 is TGCGCCAGCAGCCCATACCACTACAGGGTTAGCTCCTACGAGCAGTGCTTC.

The genes are TRBV10-3 and TRBJ1-3; D remains ambiguous. Trimming removed 10 bases from V and 2 bases from J, with 15 bases in between. Germline-derived CDR1 and CDR2 are ENHRY and SYGVKD. This CDR3 has 14 amino acids. CDR3 sequence reads: CASFSEGAGNTIYF. The CDR3 DNA sequence: TGTGCCAGCTTCTCCGAGGGCGCTGGAAACACCATATATTTT.

The rearrangement uses TRBV10-3 and TRBJ1-5; TRBD1 might be the D (5 bases). Trimming cost V 0 bases and J 1 base, with 10 bases left between them. The germline gives CDR1 ENHRY, CDR2 SYGVKD. The CDR3 spans 16 residues. The CDR3 here is CAISESGGGSNQPQHF. The CDR3 coding sequence is TGTGCCATCAGTGAGTCGGGCGGGGGAAGCAATCAGCCCCAGCATTTT.

The V and J genes are TRBV29-1 and TRBJ1-4, with TRBD1 as a possible D gene (6 bases). CDR1 is SQVTM and CDR2 is ANQGSEA in the germline V gene. The CDR3 length is 13 residues. V gave up 6 bases and J gave up 8 bases, with 16 bases separating them. For the CDR3, the DNA is TGCAGCGTCGTGACAGGACCGGGGGAAAAACTGTTTTTT. This sequence encodes CSVVTGPGEKLFF.

The V and J genes are TRBV6-5 and TRBJ2-7; 8 positions agree with TRBD1. The CDR3 contains 13 residues. V gave up 6 bases and J gave up 3 bases; unmatched junction bases: 4. Germline loops: CDR1 MNHEY, CDR2 SVGAGI. The CDR3 nucleotides are TGTGCCAGCAGCCGACAGGGGTACTACGAGCAGTACTTC. This encodes CASSRQGYYEQYF.